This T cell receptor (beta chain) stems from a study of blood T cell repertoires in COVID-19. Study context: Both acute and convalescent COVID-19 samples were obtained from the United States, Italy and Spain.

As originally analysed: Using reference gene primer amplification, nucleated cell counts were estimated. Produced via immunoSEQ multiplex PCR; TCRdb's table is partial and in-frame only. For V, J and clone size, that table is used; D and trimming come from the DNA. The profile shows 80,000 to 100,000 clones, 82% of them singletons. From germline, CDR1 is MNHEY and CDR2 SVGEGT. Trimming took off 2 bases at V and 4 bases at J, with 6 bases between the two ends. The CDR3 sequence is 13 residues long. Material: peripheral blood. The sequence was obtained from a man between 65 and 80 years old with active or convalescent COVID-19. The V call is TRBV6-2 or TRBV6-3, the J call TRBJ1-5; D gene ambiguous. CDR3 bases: TGTGCCAGCAGTTACCTCAGGAATCAGCCCCAGCATTTT. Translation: CASSYLRNQPQHF.